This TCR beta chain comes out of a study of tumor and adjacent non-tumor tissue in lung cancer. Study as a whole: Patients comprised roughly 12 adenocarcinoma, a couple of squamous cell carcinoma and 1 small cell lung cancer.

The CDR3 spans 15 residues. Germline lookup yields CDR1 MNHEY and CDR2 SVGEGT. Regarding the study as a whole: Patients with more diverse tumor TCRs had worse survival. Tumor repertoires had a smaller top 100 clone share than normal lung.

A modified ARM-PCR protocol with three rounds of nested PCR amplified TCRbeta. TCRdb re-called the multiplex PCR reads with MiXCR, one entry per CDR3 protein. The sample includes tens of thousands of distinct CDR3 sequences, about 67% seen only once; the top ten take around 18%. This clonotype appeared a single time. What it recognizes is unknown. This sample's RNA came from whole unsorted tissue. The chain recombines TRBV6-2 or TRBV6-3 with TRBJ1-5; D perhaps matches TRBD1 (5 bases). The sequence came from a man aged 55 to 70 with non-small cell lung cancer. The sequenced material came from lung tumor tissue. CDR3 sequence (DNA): TGTGGAAGCAAACCGGGACGATATAGCAATCAGCCCCAGCATTTT. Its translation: CGSKPGRYSNQPQHF.